The next 30 T cell receptor beta chains were all read from a single sample in a study of blood T cell repertoires in COVID-19. TCRdb's copy holds only in-frame clones and misses some; the assay was immunoSEQ multiplex PCR. The table has some 200,000 clones, approximately 85% seen once. Sequenced input: PBMCs or T cells enriched from blood (not recorded which). The source of these receptors is a man aged 35-49 years who had recovered from COVID-19.

The chain employs TRBV25-1 and TRBJ2-7, with 7 positions matching TRBD2. This CDR3 is 15 amino acids long. Trimming removed 1 base from V and 3 bases from J; junction bases left unmatched: 6. Looked up from germline, CDR1 is MGHDK and CDR2 is SYGVNS. The CDR3 coding sequence is TGTGCCAGCAGTGAATGGGGGGGGTCGGGCTACGAGCAGTACTTC. Protein sequence: CASSEWGGSGYEQYF.

This chain joins TRBV27 and TRBJ2-7, with 8 bases matching TRBD1. Germline V gene lookup returns CDR1 MNHEY and CDR2 SMNVEV (reference sequence). There are 13 residues in the CDR3. Trimming removed 6 bases from V and 3 bases from J; junction bases left unmatched: 4. CDR3 nucleotide sequence: TGTGCCAGCAGCCGGACAGGGTTCTACGAGCAGTACGTC. As protein: CASSRTGFYEQYV.

DNA of the CDR3: TGTGCCAGCAGCTTTCAGGGTACCACCTACAATGAGCAGTTCTTC. This sequence encodes CASSFQGTTYNEQFF. This rearrangement joins TRBV5-8 to TRBJ2-1; D is perhaps TRBD1 (5 bases). This CDR3 comprises 15 residues. The germline CDR1 and CDR2 sequences are SGHTS and YDEGEE. V was clipped by 2 bases and J by 2 bases, with 11 bases between them.

CDR3: CASSFFLAGLANEQFF. The DNA of the CDR3 is TGTGCCAGCAGCTTCTTCTTAGCGGGACTTGCCAATGAGCAGTTCTTC. The chain recombines TRBV7-9 with TRBJ2-1; 8 bases fit TRBD2. CDR1 SEHNR and CDR2 FQNEAQ come from the germline V gene (reference sequence). This CDR3 spans 16 amino acids. Trimming at V came to 3 bases and at J to 6 bases, leaving 10 bases not matched to a gene.

The chain couples TRBV25-1 to TRBJ2-2; a possible D gene is TRBD2 (5 bases). The CDR3 extends over 15 amino acids. Germline V CDR1 and CDR2: MGHDK, SYGVNS. Trimming cost V 5 bases and J 5 bases, with 15 bases left between them. CDR3 coding DNA: TGTGCCAGCAGTAAAAGCCGGGGTCTTACCGGGGAGCTGTTTTTT. This sequence encodes CASSKSRGLTGELFF.

This chain uses TRBV10-3 with TRBJ1-4; a possible D gene is TRBD1 (6 bases). V gave up 7 bases and J gave up 3 bases, with 9 bases separating them. CDR3 length equals 13 residues. Germline CDR1 ENHRY, CDR2 SYGVKD. CDR3 region: CAINGQPNEKLFF. The DNA for the CDR3 is TGTGCCATCAATGGACAGCCTAATGAAAAACTGTTTTTT.

The CDR3 DNA sequence: TGTGCCACCAGCTCGATGTGGACAGCAGGAGAGACCCAGTACTTC. Its translation: CATSSMWTAGETQYF. The genes are TRBV15 and TRBJ2-5; possibly TRBD1 for D (6 bases). V lost 5 bases, J lost 4 bases, and 17 bases lay in between. This CDR3 comprises 15 residues. Germline lookup yields CDR1 LNHNV and CDR2 YYDKDF (reference sequence).

V and J are TRBV10-3 and TRBJ2-3; 9 bases are a match to TRBD2. This CDR3 has 15 amino acids. With 4 bases clipped from V and 6 bases from J, the junction kept 8 bases outside the gene matches. Germline V gene sequence: CDR1 ENHRY, CDR2 SYGVKD. The CDR3 sequence: CAISVGREGGDTQYF. CDR3 coding DNA: TGTGCCATCAGTGTCGGGCGGGAGGGCGGCGATACGCAGTATTTT.

This clone came up once. This chain uses TRBV10-3 with TRBJ2-1; 13 positions match TRBD2. The CDR3 consists of 17 residues. CDR1 and CDR2 from the germline V gene are ENHRY and SYGVKD. With 10 bases clipped from V and 4 bases from J, the junction kept 13 bases outside the gene matches. As DNA, the CDR3 is TGTGCCAGTACGATCGGACTAGCGGGAGAAGGGTACAATGAGCAGTTCTTC. Amino acid sequence: CASTIGLAGEGYNEQFF.

There are a few counts of this clone. In DNA, the CDR3 is TGTGCCACCAGTCTTCTCAATGAGCAGTTCTTC. Translating it yields CATSLLNEQFF. This sequence joins TRBV24-1 and TRBJ2-1; D is unclear. This CDR3 is 11 amino acids long. Germline CDR1 and CDR2: KGHDR and SFDVKD. Trimming stripped 6 bases from V and 6 bases from J, with 5 bases between.

The CDR3 DNA sequence: TGTGCCAGCAGCTTACCCGGGAGCCCTAAATCCTACGAGCAGTACTTC. It is translated as CASSLPGSPKSYEQYF. The V gene is TRBV7-2, the J gene TRBJ2-7, with D maybe TRBD2 (6 bases). Germline V gene lookup returns CDR1 SGHTA and CDR2 FQGNSA. The CDR3 has 16 residues. Trimming stripped 2 bases from V and 1 base from J, with 15 bases between.

This clone was seen a single time. CDR3 sequence (DNA): TGTGCCAGCAGCCCGGGACTAGACGTGTCCAATGAGCAGTTCTTC. Translated: CASSPGLDVSNEQFF. This sequence joins TRBV7-9 and TRBJ2-1; 8 bases are shared with TRBD2. CDR1 SEHNR and CDR2 FQNEAQ come from the germline V gene (reference sequence). This CDR3 contains 15 residues. With V trimmed by 5 bases and J by 6 bases, 9 bases remained unmatched.

The V and J genes are TRBV19 and TRBJ2-1; 7 bases agree with TRBD2. The CDR3 is 14 amino acids. The J segment lost 3 bases and the V segment lost 3 bases, leaving 2 bases of the junction unmatched. Germline loops: CDR1 LNHDA, CDR2 SQIVND (reference sequence). CDR3 nucleotide sequence: TGTGCCAGTAGTATGGGAGGGAGCTACAATGAGCAGTTCTTC. Protein product: CASSMGGSYNEQFF.

The CDR3 is CASSQDTGVGGYTF. The CDR3 bases are TGCGCCAGCAGCCAAGATACCGGGGTAGGGGGCTACACCTTC. V usage is TRBV4-3 and J usage is TRBJ1-2; D unclear. V lost 0 bases and J lost 8, with 13 bases in between. The CDR3 totals 14 residues. Germline CDR1 and CDR2: LGHNA and YSLEER.

This CDR3 is CASSRDMNTEAFF. CDR3 DNA sequence: TGTGCCAGCTCACGAGATATGAACACTGAAGCTTTCTTT. The rearrangement uses TRBV18 and TRBJ1-1; no clear D gene. Germline V gives CDR1 KGHSH, CDR2 LQKENI. This CDR3 spans 13 amino acids. V was trimmed by 4 bases and J by 0 bases, leaving 6 bases between them.

V usage is TRBV5-5 and J usage is TRBJ2-7; tentatively, D is TRBD2 (5 bases). CDR1 and CDR2 from the germline V gene are SGHKS and YYEKEE (reference sequence). The CDR3 covers 12 residues. The V gene lost 0 bases and the J gene lost 6 bases, with 7 bases spanning the gap. The CDR3 coding sequence is TGTGCCAGCAGCTTGGAAGGAGGCGAGCAGTACTTC. Amino acid sequence: CASSLEGGEQYF. Using reference TRBV5-5 and TRBJ2-7 for the parts outside the CDR3, the full variable domain is DAGVTQSPTHLIKTRGQQVTLRCSPISGHKSVSWYQQVLGQGPQFIFQYYEKEERGRGNFPDRFSARQFPNYSSELNVNALLLGDSALYLCASSLEGGEQYFGPGTRLTVT.

The J gene is TRBJ1-1, the V gene TRBV7-9; no definite D call. V lost 5 bases, J lost 6 bases, and 16 bases lay in between. The CDR3 contains 14 residues. In germline, CDR1 is SEHNR, CDR2 FQNEAQ (reference sequence). The CDR3 here is CASSLPGGDAEAFF. The CDR3 nucleotides read TGTGCCAGCAGCCTCCCGGGTGGTGACGCTGAAGCTTTCTTT.

The chain is built from TRBV9 and TRBJ2-2; the D is unclear. The CDR3 covers 14 residues. Germline V gives CDR1 SGDLS, CDR2 YYNGEE. Trimming stripped 6 bases from V and 6 bases from J, with 15 bases between. The CDR3 is CASTLSALSGELFF. DNA for the CDR3: TGTGCCAGCACACTAAGCGCCCTATCCGGGGAGCTGTTTTTT. The variable domain in full, with the rest retrieved from reference TRBV9 and TRBJ2-2, is DSGVTQTPKHLITATGQRVTLRCSPRSGDLSVYWYQQSLDQGLQFLIQYYNGEERAKGNILERFSAQQFPDLHSELNLSSLELGDSALYFCASTLSALSGELFFGEGSRLTVL.

The chain links TRBV6-4 to TRBJ2-3, with 8 bases fitting TRBD2. Trimming took 4 bases from V and 6 from J; bases not matched to a gene: 6. Per germline, CDR1 MRHNA and CDR2 SNTAGT. This CDR3 region has 14 residues. The CDR3 DNA sequence: TGTGCCAGCAGTGTGTCTAGCGGGTATGATACGCAGTATTTT. Translation gives CASSVSSGYDTQYF.

This sequence joins TRBV7-9 and TRBJ2-3; TRBD2 matches 7 bases. Germline CDR1 and CDR2: SEHNR and FQNEAQ (reference sequence). V lost 8 bases, J lost 0 bases, and 11 bases stayed unmatched. CDR3 length equals 16 residues. The CDR3 spells CASAISASGSTDTQYF. The CDR3 nucleotides are TGTGCCAGCGCCATTTCGGCTAGCGGTAGCACAGATACGCAGTATTTT.

This chain connects TRBV6-2 or TRBV6-3 to TRBJ1-1; 8 bases match TRBD1. Germline V gene sequence: CDR1 MNHEY, CDR2 SVGEGT. V lost 1 base, J lost 3 bases, and 1 base stayed unmatched. CDR3 length equals 14 residues. The CDR3 reads CASSYWGQDTEAFF. The DNA of the CDR3 is TGTGCCAGCAGTTACTGGGGACAGGACACTGAAGCTTTCTTT.

The chain recombines TRBV5-6 with TRBJ1-2; unclear D gene. Germline values: CDR1 SGHDT, CDR2 YYEEEE. With 4 bases removed from V and 7 bases from J, the gap between germline ends came to 17 bases. This CDR3 region has 14 residues. The CDR3 sequence: CASSPPVGTGGYTF. DNA of the CDR3: TGTGCCAGCAGCCCCCCGGTGGGCACTGGTGGCTACACCTTC.

This clone appeared a single time. The CDR3 nucleotides read TGCGCCAGCAGCCACCAGACAGGGAGCAATCAGCCCCAGCATTTT. Amino acids: CASSHQTGSNQPQHF. The chain is built from TRBV4-1 and TRBJ1-5; the match to TRBD1 covers 7 bases. V was clipped by 3 bases and J by 1 base; unmatched bases: 3. This CDR3 has 15 residues. From germline, CDR1 is MGHRA and CDR2 YSYEKL.

The CDR3 nucleotides read TGTGCCAGCTCATCGAGAACCTCGGGGTTTTTTGGCTACACCTTC. This codes for CASSSRTSGFFGYTF. This chain connects TRBV18 to TRBJ1-2; D ambiguous. The germline CDR1 and CDR2 sequences are KGHSH and LQKENI. Between the trimmed V and J ends, which lost 5 bases and 7 bases, there was a span of 20 bases. CDR3 length equals 15 residues.

The rearrangement uses TRBV23-1 and TRBJ1-4, with TRBD1 matching 7 bases. TRBV23-1 is flagged as an ORF with uncertain function. CDR3 length: 16 residues. Losses at the gene ends were 1 base for V and 4 bases for J; bases not matched to a gene: 6. This CDR3 is CASSQFTGEDNEKLFF. The CDR3, as DNA: TGCGCCAGCAGTCAATTTACAGGGGAAGATAATGAAAAACTGTTTTTT.

The chain joins TRBV9 to TRBJ2-7; the match to TRBD2 covers 8 bases. V gave up 4 bases and J gave up 3 bases; unmatched junction bases: 18. CDR1 is SGDLS and CDR2 is YYNGEE in the germline V gene. This CDR3 is built from 18 residues. CDR3 sequence: CASSSHESGSGVYYEQYF. The CDR3 DNA sequence: TGTGCCAGCAGCTCCCATGAGAGCGGGAGTGGGGTTTACTACGAGCAGTACTTC.

The chain employs TRBV27 and TRBJ2-7; weak D call: TRBD2 (6 bases). The CDR3 contains 17 residues. Germline V gene sequence: CDR1 MNHEY, CDR2 SMNVEV (reference sequence). With 4 bases removed from V and 3 bases from J, the gap between germline ends came to 22 bases. This CDR3 is CASSSWTISPSVYEQYF. CDR3 coding DNA: TGTGCCAGCAGTTCCTGGACTATTTCGCCATCAGTCTACGAGCAGTACTTC.

The J gene is TRBJ1-2, the V gene TRBV2; D is possibly TRBD1 (6 bases). CDR1 and CDR2 from the germline V gene are SNHLY and FYNNEI. The CDR3 covers 16 residues. Deletions cut 1 base from V and 8 bases from J, with 20 bases between. CDR3 sequence: CASSEVGDTVVRGYTF. The CDR3 nucleotides read TGTGCCAGCAGTGAAGTGGGGGACACAGTGGTGCGCGGCTACACCTTC.

The rearrangement joins TRBV2 to TRBJ1-6, with D tentatively TRBD1 (5 bases). The CDR3 is 14 amino acids. Germline CDR1 reads SNHLY; CDR2 reads FYNNEI. The germline V and J ends were trimmed by 10 bases and 13 bases, with 23 bases remaining between them. CDR3 DNA: TGTGCCATTAAACGGGACGGGGGGTTTTCCCCCCTCCACTTT. Its translation: CAIKRDGGFSPLHF.

The chain joins TRBV9 to TRBJ2-7; tentatively, D is TRBD1 (6 bases). The V gene lost 7 bases and the J gene lost 6 bases, with 17 bases spanning the gap. CDR1 is SGDLS and CDR2 is YYNGEE in the germline V gene. The CDR3 is 13 amino acids. CDR3 DNA sequence: TGTGCCAGCGCACTCCTGGGGGCGCGCGAGCAGTACTTC. Its protein is CASALLGAREQYF.